The T cell receptor (beta chain) described here comes from a study of blood T cell repertoires in COVID-19. In the study overall: Collection of acute and convalescent COVID-19 samples took place in the United States, Italy and Spain. From T cells, B-cell-depleted T cells, or PBMCs came the material, which was cDNA or gDNA.

This CDR3 is 16 amino acids long. Germline loops: CDR1 ENHRY, CDR2 SYGVKD. Trimming removed 10 bases at V and 0 bases at J, with 16 bases between. Source study methods: For nucleated cells, counts were estimated from reference gene primer amplification. This table comes from immunoSEQ multiplex PCR, and its TCRdb copy is limited to in-frame clones, with some not included. D and trimming come from the DNA, and the V and J calls and clone size come from that table. The table includes some 120,000 clones, around 81% detected once. This sequence originates from a human donor in a cohort sampled during active COVID-19. Sequenced sample: peripheral blood. The genes are TRBV10-3 and TRBJ1-6; D gene ambiguous. DNA for the CDR3: TGTGCCACCTCTCAGCAGGTTCTCTCCTATAATTCACCCCTCCACTTT. Protein sequence: CATSQQVLSYNSPLHF.